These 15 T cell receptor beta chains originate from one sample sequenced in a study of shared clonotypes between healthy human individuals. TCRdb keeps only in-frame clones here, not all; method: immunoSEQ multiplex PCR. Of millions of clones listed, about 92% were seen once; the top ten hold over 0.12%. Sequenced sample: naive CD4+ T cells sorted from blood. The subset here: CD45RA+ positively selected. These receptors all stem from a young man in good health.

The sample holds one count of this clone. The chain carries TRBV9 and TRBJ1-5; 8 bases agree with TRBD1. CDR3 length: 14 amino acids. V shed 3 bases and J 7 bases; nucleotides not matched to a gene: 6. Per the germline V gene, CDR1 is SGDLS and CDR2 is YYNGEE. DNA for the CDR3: TGTGCCAGCAGCGATCAGGGGGCCGGCCAGCCCCAGCATTTT. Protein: CASSDQGAGQPQHF.

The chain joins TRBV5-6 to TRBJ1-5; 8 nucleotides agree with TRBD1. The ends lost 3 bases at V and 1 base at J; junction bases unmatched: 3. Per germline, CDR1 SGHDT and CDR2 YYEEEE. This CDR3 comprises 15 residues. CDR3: CASSSRQGSNQPQHF. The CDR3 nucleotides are TGTGCCAGCAGCTCGCGACAGGGGAGCAATCAGCCCCAGCATTTT.

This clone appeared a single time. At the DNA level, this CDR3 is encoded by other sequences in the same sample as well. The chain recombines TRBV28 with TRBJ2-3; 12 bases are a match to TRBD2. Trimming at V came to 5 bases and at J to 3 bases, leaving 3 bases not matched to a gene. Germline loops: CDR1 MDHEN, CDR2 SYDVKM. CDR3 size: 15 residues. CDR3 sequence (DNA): TGTGCCAGCAGTCCGACTAGCGGGGGAACAGATACGCAGTATTTT. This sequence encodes CASSPTSGGTDTQYF.

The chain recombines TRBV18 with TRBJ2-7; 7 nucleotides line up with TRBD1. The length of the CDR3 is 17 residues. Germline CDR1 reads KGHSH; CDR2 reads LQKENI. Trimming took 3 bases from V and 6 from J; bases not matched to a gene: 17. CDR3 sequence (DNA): TGTGCCAGCTCACCTAGAGATCCCGGACAGGTAGGAGCCGAGCAGTACTTC. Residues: CASSPRDPGQVGAEQYF.

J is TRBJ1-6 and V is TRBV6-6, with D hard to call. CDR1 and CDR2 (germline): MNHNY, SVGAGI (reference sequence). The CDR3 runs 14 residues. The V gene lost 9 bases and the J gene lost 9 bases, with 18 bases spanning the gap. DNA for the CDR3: TGTGCCAGTGTCCTGACCTATGGGCCTTCACCCCTCCACTTT. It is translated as CASVLTYGPSPLHF.

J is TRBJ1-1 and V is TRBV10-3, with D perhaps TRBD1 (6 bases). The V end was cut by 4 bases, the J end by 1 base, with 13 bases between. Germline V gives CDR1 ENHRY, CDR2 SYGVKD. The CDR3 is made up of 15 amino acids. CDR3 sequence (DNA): TGTGCCATCAGTGGCGGGGGGGGCCCGAACACTGAAGCTTTCTTT. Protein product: CAISGGGGPNTEAFF.

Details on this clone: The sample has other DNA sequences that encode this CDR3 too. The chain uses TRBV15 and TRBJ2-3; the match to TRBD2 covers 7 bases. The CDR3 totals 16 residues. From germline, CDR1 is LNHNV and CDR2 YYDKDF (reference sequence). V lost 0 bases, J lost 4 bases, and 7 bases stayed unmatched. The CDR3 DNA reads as TGTGCCACCAGCAGAGATCGACTAGCATTGGCAGATACGCAGTATTTT. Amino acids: CATSRDRLALADTQYF.

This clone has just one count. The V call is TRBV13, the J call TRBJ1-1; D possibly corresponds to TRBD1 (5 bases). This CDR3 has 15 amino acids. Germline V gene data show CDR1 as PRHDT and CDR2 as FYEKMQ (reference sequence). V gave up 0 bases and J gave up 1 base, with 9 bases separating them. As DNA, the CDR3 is TGTGCCAGCAGCTTAGGTGCGAGGGGGAACACTGAAGCTTTCTTT. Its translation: CASSLGARGNTEAFF.

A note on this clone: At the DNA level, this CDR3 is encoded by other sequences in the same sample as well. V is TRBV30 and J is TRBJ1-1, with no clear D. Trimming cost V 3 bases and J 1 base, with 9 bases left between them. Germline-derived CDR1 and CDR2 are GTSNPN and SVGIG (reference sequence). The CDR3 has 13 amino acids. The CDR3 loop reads CAWSRTENTEAFF. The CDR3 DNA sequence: TGTGCCTGGAGCAGGACGGAGAACACTGAAGCTTTCTTT.

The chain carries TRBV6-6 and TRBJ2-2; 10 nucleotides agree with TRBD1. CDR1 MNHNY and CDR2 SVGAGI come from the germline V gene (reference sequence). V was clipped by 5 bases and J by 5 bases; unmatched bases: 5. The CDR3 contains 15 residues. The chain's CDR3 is CASSGTGVNTGELFF. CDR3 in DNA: TGTGCCAGCAGTGGGACAGGGGTTAATACCGGGGAGCTGTTTTTT.

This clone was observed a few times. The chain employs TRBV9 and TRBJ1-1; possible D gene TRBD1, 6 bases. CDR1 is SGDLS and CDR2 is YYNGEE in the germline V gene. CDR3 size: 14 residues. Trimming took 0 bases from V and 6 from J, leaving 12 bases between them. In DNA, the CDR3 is TGTGCCAGCAGCGTAGTCACGGGGGCCGCTGAAGCTTTCTTT. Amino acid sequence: CASSVVTGAAEAFF.

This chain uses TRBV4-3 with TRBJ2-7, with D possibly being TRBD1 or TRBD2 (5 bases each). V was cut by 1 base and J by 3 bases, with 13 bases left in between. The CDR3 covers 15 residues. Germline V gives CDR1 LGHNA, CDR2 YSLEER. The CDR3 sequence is CASSQVPGPSYEQYF. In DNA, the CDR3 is TGCGCCAGCAGCCAAGTCCCGGGGCCCAGCTACGAGCAGTACTTC.

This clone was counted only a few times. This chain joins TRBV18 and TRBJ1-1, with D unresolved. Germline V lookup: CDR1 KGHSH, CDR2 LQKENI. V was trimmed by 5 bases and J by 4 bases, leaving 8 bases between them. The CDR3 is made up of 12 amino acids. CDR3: CASSTISTEAFF. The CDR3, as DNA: TGTGCCAGCTCAACCATAAGCACTGAAGCTTTCTTT.

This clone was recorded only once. CDR3 coding DNA: TGTGCCAGCAGCTTCCAACTAGGGGTTGAAAAACTGTTTTTT. Encoded protein: CASSFQLGVEKLFF. The chain combines TRBV5-5 with TRBJ1-4; TRBD1 might be the D (5 bases). Germline V gene data show CDR1 as SGHKS and CDR2 as YYEKEE (reference sequence). The CDR3 has 14 residues. The V gene lost 2 bases and the J gene lost 7 bases, with 12 bases spanning the gap.

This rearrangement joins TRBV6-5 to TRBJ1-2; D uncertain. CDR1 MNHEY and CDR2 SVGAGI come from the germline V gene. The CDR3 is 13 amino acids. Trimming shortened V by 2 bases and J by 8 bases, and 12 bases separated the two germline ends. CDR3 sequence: CASSYRPSRGYTF. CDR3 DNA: TGTGCCAGCAGTTACCGGCCATCCCGGGGCTACACCTTC.